The 32 T cell receptor beta chains below were found in one sample sequenced in a study of blood T cell repertoires in COVID-19. Sequenced by immunoSEQ multiplex PCR; TCRdb stores in-frame clones only, minus some. The sample carries around 230,000 clones, roughly nine tenths recorded once. The sample was PBMCs or T cells enriched from blood (not recorded which). These TCRs come from a woman under 40 with acute COVID-19.

V and J are TRBV7-2 and TRBJ1-2, with TRBD1 as a possible D gene (5 bases). The CDR3 is 16 residues long. Germline assignment: CDR1 SGHTA and CDR2 FQGNSA. The ends were cut back, 4 bases at V and 7 bases at J, with 22 bases in the middle. CDR3 sequence reads: CASSSFVVGRVGGYTF. The CDR3, as DNA: TGTGCCAGCAGCTCCTTTGTGGTTGGCAGGGTCGGTGGCTACACCTTC.

The chain couples TRBV14 to TRBJ2-2; a possible D gene is TRBD1 (6 bases). Germline lookup yields CDR1 SGHDN and CDR2 FVKESK. The CDR3 covers 16 residues. The germline V and J ends were trimmed by 4 bases and 6 bases, with 18 bases remaining between them. The DNA for the CDR3 is TGTGCCAGCAGCCGTTACTTGGACAGCCGTGCCGGGGAGCTGTTTTTT. This gives the protein CASSRYLDSRAGELFF.

In its sample, this clone was seen once. The V and J genes are TRBV7-9 and TRBJ1-1; D uncertain. This CDR3 contains 11 residues. V was trimmed by 0 bases and J by 11 bases, leaving 7 bases between them. Germline V CDR1 and CDR2: SEHNR, FQNEAQ (reference sequence). In nucleotides, the CDR3 is TGTGCCAGCAGCTTAGCAGGGAGGGCTTTCTTT. This sequence encodes CASSLAGRAFF.

This sequence joins TRBV7-2 and TRBJ2-2, with 8 bases aligning to TRBD1. J gave up 4 bases and V 6 bases, and 7 bases lay outside the gene matches. Germline CDR1 is SGHTA and CDR2 is FQGNSA. The CDR3 has 15 amino acids. Here the CDR3 reads CASSSGGLGTGELFF. CDR3 DNA: TGTGCCAGCAGTTCAGGGGGCCTAGGCACCGGGGAGCTGTTTTTT.

The chain couples TRBV18 to TRBJ2-7; 8 bases match TRBD1. With V trimmed by 3 bases and J by 2 bases, 9 bases remained unmatched. The CDR3 has 16 residues. Germline values: CDR1 KGHSH, CDR2 LQKENI. The DNA of the CDR3 is TGTGCCAGCTCACCCCCTCTGCGACAGGGGACCTACGAGCAGTACTTC. Protein: CASSPPLRQGTYEQYF.

The rearrangement uses TRBV7-7 and TRBJ2-1; a possible D gene is TRBD1 (5 bases). Trimming took off 5 bases at V and 9 bases at J, with 20 bases between the two ends. Germline assignment: CDR1 SSHAT and CDR2 FNYEAQ (reference sequence). CDR3 size: 15 residues. In DNA, the CDR3 is TGTGCCAGCAGCAAAGAACCTGGCAGGGCCAGTGAGCAGTTCTTC. Protein: CASSKEPGRASEQFF.

The genes are TRBV19 and TRBJ1-4; 7 nucleotides line up with TRBD1. J was trimmed by 8 bases and V by 5 bases; bases with no gene match: 20. The CDR3 has 18 residues. Germline lookup yields CDR1 LNHDA and CDR2 SQIVND (reference sequence). CDR3: CASSEGAPRGAEREKLFF. CDR3 bases: TGTGCCAGTAGTGAGGGGGCACCGCGAGGCGCAGAGAGGGAAAAACTGTTTTTT.

This clone was detected once. The chain combines TRBV6-2 or TRBV6-3 with TRBJ1-1; TRBD1 is a possible D gene (6 bases). Per the germline V gene, CDR1 is MNHEY and CDR2 is SVGEGT. The CDR3 contains 15 residues. Trimming removed 2 bases from V and 11 bases from J, with 21 bases in between. Written as DNA, the CDR3 is TGTGCCAGCAGTTACCCCGCTACGGGACAAGGATCGGCTTTCTTT. Protein sequence: CASSYPATGQGSAFF.

V usage is TRBV15 and J usage is TRBJ2-3, with TRBD2 as a possible D gene (6 bases). CDR1 is LNHNV, CDR2 YYDKDF, per germline (reference sequence). V was trimmed by 3 bases and J by 11 bases, leaving 27 bases between them. This CDR3 is 17 amino acids long. The CDR3 loop reads CATSSFPGDSSMIWQYF. The DNA of the CDR3 is TGTGCCACCAGCAGCTTCCCCGGGGACTCCTCTATGATTTGGCAGTATTTT.

The V and J genes are TRBV11-2 and TRBJ2-1; 7 positions match TRBD2. The length of the CDR3 is 17 residues. Looked up from germline, CDR1 is SGHAT and CDR2 is FQNNGV. Germline trimming cut 5 bases from V and 3 bases from J; bases unmatched to any gene: 13. CDR3 protein: CASSPWSPSGNYNEQFF. The CDR3 coding sequence is TGTGCCAGCAGCCCCTGGTCCCCTAGCGGAAACTACAATGAGCAGTTCTTC.

This clone was counted a single time. The V gene is TRBV30, the J gene TRBJ1-2; perhaps TRBD1 as D (6 bases). Looked up from germline, CDR1 is GTSNPN and CDR2 is SVGIG (reference sequence). CDR3 length equals 18 residues. The ends were cut back, 3 bases at V and 1 base at J, with 24 bases in the middle. The CDR3 nucleotides are TGTGCCTGGAGCCTCCATCTTAACAGGGTACAAAATAACTATGGCTACACCTTC. Translated, it gives CAWSLHLNRVQNNYGYTF.

This sequence joins TRBV30 and TRBJ1-1; tentative D call: TRBD1 (5 bases). CDR3 length equals 11 residues. Trimming removed 0 bases at V and 14 bases at J, with 13 bases between. Germline V gives CDR1 GTSNPN, CDR2 SVGIG (reference sequence). CDR3 DNA sequence: TGTGCCTGGAGTGTGGGGGGGGTCCCGTTCTTT. It specifies CAWSVGGVPFF.

The chain has TRBV4-3 and TRBJ1-2; a possible D gene is TRBD1 (6 bases). CDR3 length: 16 amino acids. CDR1 LGHNA and CDR2 YSLEER come from the germline V gene. V lost 2 bases and J 3 bases, leaving 16 bases between the germline ends. The CDR3 protein is CASSQFKQGHHYGYTF. The DNA of the CDR3 is TGCGCCAGCAGCCAATTTAAACAGGGCCATCACTATGGCTACACCTTC.

The genes are TRBV29-1 and TRBJ2-2; 12 nucleotides match TRBD1. The germline CDR1 and CDR2 sequences are SQVTM and ANQGSEA. This CDR3 contains 18 residues. After removal of 6 bases from V and 13 bases from J, the junction contained 24 bases not matched to a gene. The CDR3 spells CSVVGTGGAWVWAGVLFF. The CDR3 DNA sequence: TGCAGCGTCGTCGGGACAGGGGGCGCTTGGGTGTGGGCGGGAGTGCTGTTTTTT.

The chain uses TRBV7-8 and TRBJ1-6; no definite D call. V was cut by 0 bases and J by 14 bases, with 11 bases left in between. This CDR3 comprises 13 residues. CDR1 is SGHVS and CDR2 is FQNEAQ in the germline V gene. The CDR3 here is CASSLAIGGALHF. CDR3 nucleotide sequence: TGTGCCAGCAGCTTAGCGATAGGCGGGGCCCTCCACTTT.

The rearrangement joins TRBV30 to TRBJ1-6, with D unclear. This CDR3 contains 14 residues. Trimming stripped 0 bases from V and 10 bases from J, with 13 bases between. The germline CDR1 and CDR2 sequences are GTSNPN and SVGIG (reference sequence). CDR3 amino acids: CAWSVDPQRSPLHF. The CDR3 bases are TGTGCCTGGAGTGTAGACCCGCAGCGCTCACCCCTCCACTTT.

The rearrangement joins TRBV29-1 to TRBJ1-2, with D maybe TRBD1 (5 bases). V lost 7 bases and J 2 bases, leaving 11 bases between the germline ends. The CDR3 extends over 12 amino acids. Germline-derived CDR1 and CDR2 are SQVTM and ANQGSEA. The CDR3 DNA follows: TGCAGCGCAACTGGGGCGAACTATGGCTACACCTTC. Protein: CSATGANYGYTF.

The chain links TRBV7-9 to TRBJ1-2, with 9 bases identical to TRBD1. Unmatched junction bases numbered 5, after V lost 5 bases and J lost 4 bases. This CDR3 region has 14 residues. Germline loops: CDR1 SEHNR, CDR2 FQNEAQ (reference sequence). The CDR3 reads CASSRTGDGYGYTF. In DNA form, the CDR3 reads TGTGCCAGCAGCAGGACAGGGGATGGCTATGGCTACACCTTC.

The V and J genes are TRBV9 and TRBJ1-1, with 8 bases identical to TRBD1. V trimming: 4 bases; J trimming: 2 bases; junction bases outside the gene matches: 7. The length of the CDR3 is 15 residues. Germline lookup yields CDR1 SGDLS and CDR2 YYNGEE. The chain's CDR3 is CASSFSGTGNTEAFF. The DNA for the CDR3 is TGTGCCAGCAGCTTCTCCGGGACAGGAAACACTGAAGCTTTCTTT. Filled out from reference TRBV9 and TRBJ1-1, the complete variable domain reads DSGVTQTPKHLITATGQRVTLRCSPRSGDLSVYWYQQSLDQGLQFLIQYYNGEERAKGNILERFSAQQFPDLHSELNLSSLELGDSALYFCASSFSGTGNTEAFFGQGTRLTVV.

CDR3 amino acids: CASSLEPRTSGGAPNEQYF. CDR3 coding DNA: TGTGCCAGCAGCTTAGAGCCGAGGACTAGCGGGGGGGCCCCGAACGAGCAGTACTTC. The V call is TRBV7-2, the J call TRBJ2-7; 15 positions agree with TRBD2. The CDR3 contains 19 residues. Germline V lookup: CDR1 SGHTA, CDR2 FQGNSA. V lost 1 base to trimming and J lost 5 bases; unmatched junction nucleotides: 12.

The V gene is TRBV6-6, the J gene TRBJ1-5; D is unresolved. Per the germline V gene, CDR1 is MNHNY and CDR2 is SVGAGI (reference sequence). Between the trimmed V and J ends, which lost 7 bases and 2 bases, there was a span of 15 bases. The CDR3 length is 15 residues. The CDR3 coding sequence is TGTGCCAGCACCACGGGAGGTAGCGGCAATCAGCCCCAGCATTTT. This encodes CASTTGGSGNQPQHF.

The V and J genes are TRBV5-4 and TRBJ2-1, with a tentative D call TRBD2 (6 bases). Trimming stripped 5 bases from V and 3 bases from J, with 12 bases between. The CDR3 runs 14 residues. Germline lookup yields CDR1 SGHNT and CDR2 YYREEE (reference sequence). The CDR3 loop is CASRVGGRYNEQFF. CDR3 DNA sequence: TGTGCCAGCAGAGTCGGGGGACGCTACAATGAGCAGTTCTTC.

This clone was counted between two and nine times. The DNA for the CDR3 is TGCGCCAGTGATGCAGGGTTTCTGGTGGGCTACACCTTC. Its translation is CASDAGFLVGYTF. This chain joins TRBV10-2 and TRBJ1-2; D possibly corresponds to TRBD1 (5 bases). CDR1 and CDR2 (germline): WSHSY, SAAADI. CDR3 size: 13 residues. V was shortened by 9 bases and J by 8 bases, with 19 bases between the two germline ends.

This chain uses TRBV27 with TRBJ1-3; 7 bases fit TRBD1. Trimming removed 6 bases from V and 2 bases from J; junction bases left unmatched: 7. Germline CDR1 is MNHEY and CDR2 is SMNVEV (reference sequence). CDR3 length: 15 amino acids. CDR3 sequence: CASRGGQFAGNTIYF. The DNA of the CDR3 is TGTGCCAGCAGGGGGGGACAGTTTGCTGGAAACACCATATATTTT.

The CDR3 DNA follows: TGCGCCAGCAGCCCGGGACAGGGGCCCTACGAGCAGTACTTC. It encodes CASSPGQGPYEQYF. The chain uses TRBV10-1 and TRBJ2-7; TRBD1 matches at 10 bases. Germline V CDR1 and CDR2: WNHNN, SYGVQD (reference sequence). The CDR3 has 14 residues. V shed 6 bases, J shed 2 bases, and the junction held 4 bases outside the gene matches.

This chain joins TRBV10-2 and TRBJ2-1; D possibly corresponds to TRBD1 (6 bases). The CDR3 extends over 15 amino acids. V lost 6 bases to trimming and J lost 4 bases, with 16 bases between them. Germline V gene lookup returns CDR1 WSHSY and CDR2 SAAADI. DNA of the CDR3: TGCGCCAGCAGGGACCGGACAGCAGGGTACAATGAGCAGTTCTTC. The encoded protein is CASRDRTAGYNEQFF.

The chain is built from TRBV27 and TRBJ2-7, with 9 bases lining up with TRBD2. The CDR3 sequence is 13 residues long. The germline V gene has CDR1 MNHEY and CDR2 SMNVEV (reference sequence). V trimming: 3 bases; J trimming: 5 bases; junction bases outside the gene matches: 2. The CDR3 loop reads CASSLSGRNEQYF. DNA of the CDR3: TGTGCCAGCAGTTTGAGCGGGAGGAACGAGCAGTACTTC.

This chain links TRBV28 with TRBJ1-3; D call uncertain. V was pared by 6 bases and J by 2 bases, with 14 bases between. Per the germline V gene, CDR1 is MDHEN and CDR2 is SYDVKM. There are 15 residues in the CDR3. CDR3 region: CASSDYSIPGNTIYF. CDR3 sequence (DNA): TGTGCCAGCAGCGACTACTCAATCCCTGGAAACACCATATATTTT.

The V call is TRBV24-1, the J call TRBJ2-1; tentative D call: TRBD1 (5 bases). In germline, CDR1 is KGHDR, CDR2 SFDVKD. The CDR3 has 14 residues. The V and J ends lost 1 base and 7 bases respectively, with 10 bases between them. The CDR3 DNA reads as TGTGCCACCAGTGATTTAGGCAGGGATAATGAGCAGTTCTTC. It specifies CATSDLGRDNEQFF.

The V gene is TRBV25-1, the J gene TRBJ2-1; tentative D call: TRBD1 (5 bases). Trimming stripped 8 bases from V and 4 bases from J, with 15 bases between. Germline loops: CDR1 MGHDK, CDR2 SYGVNS. The CDR3 has 14 amino acids. CDR3 bases: TGTGCCAGCGAGCGAGGCCCAGGGTACAATGAGCAGTTCTTC. Encoded protein: CASERGPGYNEQFF.

The chain is built from TRBV20-1 and TRBJ2-7; D ambiguous. The CDR3 spans 15 residues. Trimming took 3 bases from V and 2 from J, leaving 17 bases between them. Germline CDR1 and CDR2: DFQATT and SNEGSKA (reference sequence). Here the CDR3 DNA reads TGCAGTGCTAGTTTTGATTCCCGTCACACCTACGAGCAGTACTTC. It is translated as CSASFDSRHTYEQYF.

The chain employs TRBV28 and TRBJ1-2; TRBD1 might be the D (6 bases). The CDR3 covers 16 residues. Germline loops: CDR1 MDHEN, CDR2 SYDVKM. V was clipped by 0 bases and J by 4 bases, with 15 bases between them. The CDR3: CASSLWTGSLLYGYTF. The CDR3 coding sequence is TGTGCCAGCAGTTTATGGACAGGTTCTCTTCTCTATGGCTACACCTTC.